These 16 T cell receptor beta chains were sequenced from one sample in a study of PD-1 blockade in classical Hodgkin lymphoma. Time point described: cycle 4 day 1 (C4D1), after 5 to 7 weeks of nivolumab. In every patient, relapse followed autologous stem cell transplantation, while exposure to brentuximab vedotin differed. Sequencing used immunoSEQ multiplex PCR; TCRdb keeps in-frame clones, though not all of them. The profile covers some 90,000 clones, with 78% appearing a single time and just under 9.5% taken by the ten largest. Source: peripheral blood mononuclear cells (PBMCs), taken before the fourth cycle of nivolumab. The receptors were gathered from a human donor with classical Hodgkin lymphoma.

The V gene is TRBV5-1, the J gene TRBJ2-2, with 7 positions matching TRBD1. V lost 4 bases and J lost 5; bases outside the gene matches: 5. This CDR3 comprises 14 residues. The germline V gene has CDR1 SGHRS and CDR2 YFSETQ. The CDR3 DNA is TGCGCCAGCAGCGCACGACAGGGTACCGGGGAGCTGTTTTTT. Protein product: CASSARQGTGELFF.

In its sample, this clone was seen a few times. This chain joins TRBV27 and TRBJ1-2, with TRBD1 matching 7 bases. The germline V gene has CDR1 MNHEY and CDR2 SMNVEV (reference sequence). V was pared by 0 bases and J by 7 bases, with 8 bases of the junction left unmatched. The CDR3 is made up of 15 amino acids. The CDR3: CASSLSRGDWVGYTF. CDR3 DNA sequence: TGTGCCAGCAGTTTATCCAGGGGGGACTGGGTTGGCTACACCTTC.

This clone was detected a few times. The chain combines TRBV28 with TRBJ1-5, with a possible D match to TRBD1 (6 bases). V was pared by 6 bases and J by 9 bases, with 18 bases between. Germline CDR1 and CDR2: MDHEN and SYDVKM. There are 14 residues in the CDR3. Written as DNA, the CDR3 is TGTGCCAGCAGACAAACAGGGCCCCAGGGGCCCCAGCATTTT. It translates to CASRQTGPQGPQHF.

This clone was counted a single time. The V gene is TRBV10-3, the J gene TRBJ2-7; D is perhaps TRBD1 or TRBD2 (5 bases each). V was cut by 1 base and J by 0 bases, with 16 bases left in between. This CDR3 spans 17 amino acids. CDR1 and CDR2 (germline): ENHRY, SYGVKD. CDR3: CAISEWGTLEGSYEQYF. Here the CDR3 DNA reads TGTGCCATCAGTGAGTGGGGGACCTTAGAAGGCTCCTACGAGCAGTACTTC.

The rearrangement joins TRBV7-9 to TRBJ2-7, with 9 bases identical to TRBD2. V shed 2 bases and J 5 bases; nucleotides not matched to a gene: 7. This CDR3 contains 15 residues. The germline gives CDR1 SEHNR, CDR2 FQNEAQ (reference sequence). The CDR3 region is CASSLSGTSIHEQYF. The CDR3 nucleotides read TGTGCCAGCAGCTTATCCGGGACTAGCATCCACGAGCAGTACTTC.

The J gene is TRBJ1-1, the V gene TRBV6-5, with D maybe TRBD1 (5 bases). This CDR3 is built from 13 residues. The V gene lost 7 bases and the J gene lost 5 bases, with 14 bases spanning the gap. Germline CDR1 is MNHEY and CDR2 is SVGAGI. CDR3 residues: CASTLPGGTEAFF. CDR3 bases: TGTGCCAGCACCCTTCCCGGGGGAACTGAAGCTTTCTTT.

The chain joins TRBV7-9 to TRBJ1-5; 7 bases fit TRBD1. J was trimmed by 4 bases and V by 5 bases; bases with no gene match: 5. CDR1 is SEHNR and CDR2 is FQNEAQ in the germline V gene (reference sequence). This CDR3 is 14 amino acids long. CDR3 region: CASSPDRANQPQHF. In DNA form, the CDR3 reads TGTGCCAGCAGCCCCGACAGGGCTAATCAGCCCCAGCATTTT.

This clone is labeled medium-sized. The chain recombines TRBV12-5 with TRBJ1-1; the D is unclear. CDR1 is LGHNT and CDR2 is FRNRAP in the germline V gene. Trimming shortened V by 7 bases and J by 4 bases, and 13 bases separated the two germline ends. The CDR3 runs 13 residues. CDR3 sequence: CASAVLRVTEAFF. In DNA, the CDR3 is TGTGCTAGTGCCGTACTTCGGGTCACTGAAGCTTTCTTT.

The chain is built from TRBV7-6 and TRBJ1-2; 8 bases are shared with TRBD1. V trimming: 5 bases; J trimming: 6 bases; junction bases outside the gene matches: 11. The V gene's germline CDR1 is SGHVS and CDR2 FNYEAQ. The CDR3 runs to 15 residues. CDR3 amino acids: CASSPLTGASDGYTF. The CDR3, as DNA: TGTGCCAGCAGCCCGCTGACAGGGGCCAGCGATGGCTACACCTTC. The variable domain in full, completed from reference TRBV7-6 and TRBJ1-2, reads GAGVSQSPRYKVTKRGQDVALRCDPISGHVSLYWYRQALGQGPEFLTYFNYEAQQDKSGLPNDRFSAERPEGSISTLTIQRTEQRDSAMYRCASSPLTGASDGYTFGSGTRLTVV.

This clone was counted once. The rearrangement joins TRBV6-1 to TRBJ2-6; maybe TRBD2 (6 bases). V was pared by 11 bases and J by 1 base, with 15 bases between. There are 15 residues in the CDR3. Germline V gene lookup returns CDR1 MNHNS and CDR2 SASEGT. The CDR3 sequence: CAGKLGGSGANVLTF. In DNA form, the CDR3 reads TGTGCCGGAAAGTTGGGGGGATCTGGGGCCAACGTCCTGACTTTC.

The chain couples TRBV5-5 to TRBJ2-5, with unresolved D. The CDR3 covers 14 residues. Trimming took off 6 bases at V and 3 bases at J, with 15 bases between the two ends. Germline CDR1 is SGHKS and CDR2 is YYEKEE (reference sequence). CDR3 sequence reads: CASTTSWGEETQYF. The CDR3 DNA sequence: TGTGCCAGCACCACAAGCTGGGGTGAAGAGACCCAGTACTTC.

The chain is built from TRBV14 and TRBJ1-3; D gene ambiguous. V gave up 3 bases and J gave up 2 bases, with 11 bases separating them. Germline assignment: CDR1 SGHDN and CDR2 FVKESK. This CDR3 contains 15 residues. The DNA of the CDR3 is TGTGCCAGCAGCCAGATTCGGGAGACTGGAAACACCATATATTTT. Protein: CASSQIRETGNTIYF.

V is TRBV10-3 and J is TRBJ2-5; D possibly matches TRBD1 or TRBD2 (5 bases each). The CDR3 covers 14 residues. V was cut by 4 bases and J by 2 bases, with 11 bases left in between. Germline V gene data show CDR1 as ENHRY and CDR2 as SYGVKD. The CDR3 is CAISGSGQQETQYF. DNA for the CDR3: TGTGCCATCAGTGGATCGGGGCAGCAAGAGACCCAGTACTTC.

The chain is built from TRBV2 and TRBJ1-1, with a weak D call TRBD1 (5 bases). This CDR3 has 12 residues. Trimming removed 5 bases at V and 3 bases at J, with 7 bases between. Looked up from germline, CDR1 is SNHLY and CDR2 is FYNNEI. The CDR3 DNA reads TGTGCCAGCAGTCCAGGGTACACTGAAGCTTTCTTT. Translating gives CASSPGYTEAFF.

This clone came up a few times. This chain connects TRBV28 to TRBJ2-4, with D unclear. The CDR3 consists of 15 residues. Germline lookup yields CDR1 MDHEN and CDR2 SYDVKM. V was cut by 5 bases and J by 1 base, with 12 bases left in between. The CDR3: CASSPSDAAKNIQYF. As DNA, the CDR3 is TGTGCCAGCAGTCCCTCTGACGCGGCCAAAAACATTCAGTACTTC.

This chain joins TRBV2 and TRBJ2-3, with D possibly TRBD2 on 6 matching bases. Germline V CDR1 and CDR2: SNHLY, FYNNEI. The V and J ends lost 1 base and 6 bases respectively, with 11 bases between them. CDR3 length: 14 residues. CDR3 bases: TGTGCCAGCAGTGAAGAAGTACTAGCTGATACGCAGTATTTT. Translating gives CASSEEVLADTQYF.